The present T cell receptor (beta chain) was sequenced within a study of blood T cell repertoires in COVID-19. Libraries were prepared by immunoSEQ multiplex PCR; TCRdb keeps only in-frame clonotypes and omits some of them. The data show roughly 400,000 clones, with approximately 91% seen just once and 2% to 2.5% held by the top ten. Adults between about 18 and 95 years of age took part from some 25 US areas. The sequence came from a woman aged 40 to 49 with acute COVID-19. The specimen sequenced was PBMCs or T cells enriched from blood (not recorded which).

In nucleotides, the CDR3 is TGTGCCCCGAATGGACTAGCGGGGGACACAGATACGCAGTATTTT. Its protein product is CAPNGLAGDTDTQYF. The chain joins TRBV30 to TRBJ2-3; TRBD2 agrees at 13 bases. Germline-derived CDR1 and CDR2 are GTSNPN and SVGIG (reference sequence). V was pared by 8 bases and J by 2 bases, with 7 bases of the junction left unmatched. The CDR3 contains 15 residues.